This T cell receptor (beta chain) emerged from a study of cytomegalovirus exposure and HLA in healthy donors. For the study at large: Unique TCRs numbering roughly 85 million, obtained from HLA-typed donors, made up an early data release.

J gave up 2 bases and V 0 bases, and 4 bases lay outside the gene matches. The CDR3 runs to 16 residues. Germline-derived CDR1 and CDR2 are SGDLS and YYNGEE. Study-level points and caveats: Roughly uniform sequencing depth across donors was assumed, possibly incorrectly. In an earlier analysis, most TCR beta V segments were productive about 90% or about 30% of the time. The classifier reportedly diagnosed cytomegalovirus status with high specificity and sensitivity.

This clone was detected only once. The antigen remains unidentified. This PCR relied on a set of 60 Vbeta primers and 13 Jbeta primers. Only in-frame clones appear in the TCRdb table, and some are missing; sequencing was by immunoSEQ multiplex PCR. The repertoire holds 30,000 to 35,000 clones, less than 75% seen once, with around a tenth in the top ten. The TCR was taken from a man in his forties in good health and CMV-seropositive. The sequenced material came from PBMCs. This chain connects TRBV9 to TRBJ2-1, with 8 positions matching TRBD2. The CDR3 reads CASSVEGRGAYNEQFF. As DNA, the CDR3 is TGTGCCAGCAGCGTAGAGGGGCGGGGGGCCTACAATGAGCAGTTCTTC.